This T cell receptor beta chain was sequenced for a study of regulatory T cells in long-lasting Graves disease. Findings of the study overall: Having only a small sample size may have limited accuracy.

The sample holds many counts of this clonotype. Its antigen is unknown. Sequence at one end of the junction differs from germline and may be a read error. Relying on iRepertoire HTBI primers and Arm-PCR of CDR3 regions, the team built TCR beta libraries. TCRdb reanalysed the multiplex PCR reads using MiXCR and keeps one entry per CDR3 protein. There are hundreds of thousands of distinct CDR3 sequences in the sample; approximately 16% occur only once, and approximately 7.6% lies in the top ten. Germline loops: CDR1 SSHAT, CDR2 FNYEAQ (reference sequence). This CDR3 contains 16 residues. The time point is: newly diagnosed GD, antithyroid drugs for less than 3 months. PBMCs were the source of the RNA used for TCR sequencing. The same sample was also studied in work on T cells in Graves' hyperthyroidism and ophthalmopathy. That work adds: Uncontrolled infections, other autoimmune diseases, pregnancy or lactation led to exclusion of patients. The HTBI primer set drove a first-round RT-PCR of the TCR CDR3.

This chain joins TRBV7-7 and TRBJ2-5; no reliable D call. The J call is doubtful: the DNA matches TRBJ2-1 better. This TCR was sampled from a woman aged 40 to 50 with Graves disease. The specimen comprised peripheral blood mononuclear cells (PBMCs), sampled at new diagnosis, from a patient treated with antithyroid drugs. The CDR3 sequence: CASSLVGPGPGVEQFF. CDR3 coding DNA: TGTGCTAGCAGCTTAGTGGGCCCAGGTCCTGGGGTTGAGCAGTTCTTC.